Listed below are T cell receptor beta chains from one sample, sequenced in a study of blood T cell repertoires in COVID-19. Method: immunoSEQ multiplex PCR; TCRdb's copy keeps in-frame clones and lacks some. In the table there are about 70,000 clones, more than 65% of which are singletons. The sequencing input was peripheral blood. The source of these receptors is an elderly woman with active or convalescent COVID-19. Each CDR3 is given without its conserved first and last residue.

TRBV21-1	TRBJ1-3	APKGTYDSSGNTIY
TRBV27	TRBJ1-5	ASSPRGGQAGQPQH
TRBV5-1	TRBJ1-4	ASSLGVGQGVEKLF
TRBV5-4	TRBJ1-1	ASSLYTQRNTEAF
TRBV7-2	TRBJ1-4	ASSLALDGGKLF
TRBV5-4	TRBJ2-1	ASSSGQGAINEQF
TRBV27	TRBJ2-7	ASSAPHRGTDEQY
TRBV7-6	TRBJ2-7	ASSLEIPPSAYEQY
TRBV7-2	TRBJ2-5	ASSLAEYGTQY
TRBV24-1	TRBJ2-5	ATSDPRPGETQY
TRBV5-4	TRBJ2-5	ASSATTSQETQY
TRBV19	TRBJ1-6	ASSTLGGVNSPLH
TRBV14	TRBJ2-1	ASSPYAGAAGGAGVRNEQF
TRBV7-3	TRBJ1-1	ASSFNLNTEAF